This T cell receptor beta chain is from a study of T cells after yellow fever vaccination. This clonotype was recorded many times. Its antigen remains unidentified. MiXCR was run by TCRdb on the 5' RACE reads, yielding one entry per CDR3 protein. The sample has about 310,000 distinct CDR3 sequences, around 3.6% seen once; the top ten hold around 20%. The CDR3 spans 16 residues. CDR1 and CDR2 from the germline V gene are SNHLY and FYNNEI. Trimming took 4 bases from V and 0 from J, leaving 13 bases between them. Study outcomes and limitations: Re-detected after boosting: most primary clones, 96% of CD4 and 88% of CD8.

This TCR came from a man aged 18 to 35 who received the YFV17D yellow fever vaccine. The specimen was PBMCs, collected on the day of the yellow fever booster vaccination. V and J are TRBV2 and TRBJ2-1, with a possible D match to TRBD1 (6 bases). The CDR3 sequence is CASSVNSGVSYNEQFF. CDR3 DNA: TGTGCCAGCAGTGTTAATTCAGGGGTCTCCTACAATGAGCAGTTCTTC.